These T cell receptor beta chains were read from a single sample in a study of blood T cell repertoires in COVID-19. Clones were sequenced by immunoSEQ multiplex PCR, and TCRdb holds only the in-frame ones, with some missing. The sample contains approximately 54,000 clones, 90% of which appear only once. Material for sequencing was peripheral blood. The receptors were gathered from a man aged 45 to 65 with acute or convalescent COVID-19. CDR3s include the opening cysteine and the closing phenylalanine or tryptophan. The D gene is left open where the match is weak. Clone size, where shown, is once, few, many, or a class for clones that have expanded.

clone size	D gene	V gene	J gene	CDR3 DNA	CDR3 protein
NA	NA	TRBV7-9	TRBJ2-1	TGTGCCAGCAGCTCACAGGCAGGGGTAAGCAATGAGCAGTTCTTC	CASSSQAGVSNEQFF
NA	TRBD2	TRBV30	TRBJ2-7	TGTGCCTGGAAAGCTAGCGGGAGGTACGAGCAGTACTTC	CAWKASGRYEQYF
NA	TRBD2	TRBV2	TRBJ2-5	TGTGCCAGCAGCAGCGGGACTAGGAAAGAGACCCAGTACTTC	CASSSGTRKETQYF
NA	NA	TRBV28	TRBJ1-2	TGTGCCAGCAGTTTATTCCAGGGGAACTATGGCTACACCTTC	CASSLFQGNYGYTF
NA	NA	TRBV5-5	TRBJ2-3	TGTGCCAGCAGCTTGGCTAGCCGCGAGACGCAGTATTTT	CASSLASRETQYF
NA	NA	TRBV7-9	TRBJ1-1	TGTGCCAGCAGCTTAGCGCCAGGGTTCTTCACTGAAGCTTTCTTT	CASSLAPGFFTEAFF
NA	NA	TRBV5-4	TRBJ2-7	TGTGCCAGCAGCCGGGAGAGGCAAGATGGGGGCGAGCAGTACTTC	CASSRERQDGGEQYF
few	NA	TRBV15	TRBJ2-7	TGTGCCACCAGCCTAACCATCTCCGGCGAGCAGTACTTC	CATSLTISGEQYF
NA	NA	TRBV11-3	TRBJ2-3	TGTGCCAGCAGCTTGGGCCCAGATACGCAGTATTTT	CASSLGPDTQYF
NA	NA	TRBV6-6	TRBJ2-2	TGTGCCAGCACCCCGACCGGGGTCGGGGAGCTGTTTTTT	CASTPTGVGELFF
NA	NA	TRBV19	TRBJ1-6	TGTGCCAGTAGTATGGCAGGGGATACTTATAATTCACCCCTCCACTTT	CASSMAGDTYNSPLHF
NA	NA	TRBV5-6	TRBJ1-3	TGTGCCAGCAGCTTGGGCGGGGGAAGAAACACCATATATTTT	CASSLGGGRNTIYF
NA	NA	TRBV30	TRBJ1-5	TGTGCCTGGAGTAATACCAGAAATGGCAATCAGCCCCAGCATTTT	CAWSNTRNGNQPQHF
NA	TRBD1	TRBV30	TRBJ1-6	TGTGCCTGGAGGACAGGGAATCGGTCACCCCTCCACTTT	CAWRTGNRSPLHF
NA	NA	TRBV25-1	TRBJ1-2	TGTGCCAGCCTCCCCCAGGCCCGGAACTATGGCTACACCTTC	CASLPQARNYGYTF
NA	TRBD2	TRBV18	TRBJ2-4	TGTGCCAGCTCACCAGGGGGGGGTAACATTCAGTACTTC	CASSPGGGNIQYF
few	NA	TRBV6-5	TRBJ2-1	TGTGCCAGCAGTCCCCACCGGGACTTGCAGTTCTTC	CASSPHRDLQFF
NA	NA	TRBV5-3	TRBJ2-5	TGTGCCAGAAGCTTGGTCTCGGGATCAGAGACCCAGTACTTC	CARSLVSGSETQYF
NA	TRBD1	TRBV6-5	TRBJ1-6	TGTGCCAGCAGTTACTCCACCGGGACAGGGGATTCACCCCTCCACTTT	CASSYSTGTGDSPLHF
once	NA	TRBV18	TRBJ1-4	TGTGCCAGCTCACTACAGTTTGCAACTAATGAAAAACTGTTTTTT	CASSLQFATNEKLFF
NA	TRBD2	TRBV3-1/TRBV3-2	TRBJ2-3	TGTGCCAGCAGCCAAATGGCGGGAGGAAATACGCAGTATTTT	CASSQMAGGNTQYF
NA	TRBD2	TRBV9	TRBJ2-2	TGTGCCAGCAGCGTAGGACTAGCGGAGAACACCGGGGAGCTGTTTTTT	CASSVGLAENTGELFF
NA	NA	TRBV7-9	TRBJ2-1	TGTGCCAGCAGCTACAGTCTAGCTGCTGAGCAGTTCTTC	CASSYSLAAEQFF
NA	TRBD1	TRBV24-1	TRBJ2-1	TGTGCCACCAGTGATTACGGACAGGGGGCTACAGATGAGCAGTTCTTC	CATSDYGQGATDEQFF
few	TRBD2	TRBV7-9	TRBJ2-1	TGTGCCAGCAGCTTAAGATCGACTAGCGGGAGGATGAATGAGCAGTTCTTC	CASSLRSTSGRMNEQFF
NA	NA	TRBV6-6	TRBJ1-1	TGTGCCAGCAGTCTCTCGGGGGGGAACACTGAAGCTTTCTTT	CASSLSGGNTEAFF
NA	TRBD2	TRBV24-1	TRBJ2-1	TGTGCCACCAGTGATACTGCGGGAGGGGCCTACAATGAGCAGTTCTTC	CATSDTAGGAYNEQFF
once	NA	TRBV27	TRBJ1-5	TGTGCCAGCAGTTTTCAGGGATACAATCAGCCCCAGCATTTT	CASSFQGYNQPQHF
NA	NA	TRBV4-1	TRBJ1-4	TGCGCCAGCAGCCAACAGGGTGCAACTAATGAAAAACTGTTTTTT	CASSQQGATNEKLFF
once	TRBD1	TRBV29-1	TRBJ2-1	TGCAGCGTTGAATTTGGGACAGGGGCAGCCTACAATGAGCAGTTCTTC	CSVEFGTGAAYNEQFF
NA	NA	TRBV29-1	TRBJ2-2	TGCAGCGTTGCCAGGCCCACCGGGGAGCTGTTTTTT	CSVARPTGELFF
NA	NA	TRBV6-6	TRBJ2-1	TGTGCCAGCAGTACAGCAGGGTACAATGAGCAGTTCTTC	CASSTAGYNEQFF
NA	TRBD2	TRBV5-1	TRBJ2-3	TGCGCCAGCAGCTTGCATACGGGACTAGCGGGAGGCCTATCGACCCCAGATACGCAGTATTTT	CASSLHTGLAGGLSTPDTQYF
NA	TRBD1	TRBV10-3	TRBJ2-7	TGTGCCATCAAAGGGGACAGCTCCTACGAGCAGTACTTC	CAIKGDSSYEQYF
NA	TRBD2	TRBV7-9	TRBJ2-3	TGTGCCAGCAGCCCACTAGCGGATACGCAGTATTTT	CASSPLADTQYF
NA	NA	TRBV12-5	TRBJ1-2	TGTGCTAGTGGTTTGCAGGGTGTCCCCTTGGAGAACTATGGCTACACCTTC	CASGLQGVPLENYGYTF
NA	TRBD2	TRBV5-1	TRBJ2-1	TGCGCCAGCAGCCCAGCCGCCGGGACTACCACGTACAATGAGCAGTTCTTC	CASSPAAGTTTYNEQFF
NA	NA	TRBV19	TRBJ1-2	TGTGCCAGTAGTGACCTCTCGGGGGACTACACCTTC	CASSDLSGDYTF
once	NA	TRBV4-3	TRBJ1-1	TGCGCCAGCAGCCAATTGGGGCTTACAGGGCTTACTGAAGCTTTCTTT	CASSQLGLTGLTEAFF
NA	TRBD2	TRBV24-1	TRBJ2-1	TGTGCCACCAGTGATTTAGCCCTCACTAGCGGGAGGCTAAATGAGCAGTTCTTC	CATSDLALTSGRLNEQFF
once	NA	TRBV4-1	TRBJ2-7	TGCGCCAGCAGCCGAGACGGGGACTACGAGCAGTACTTC	CASSRDGDYEQYF
once	TRBD2	TRBV30	TRBJ2-3	TGTGCCTGGAGTGTGGGGCGGACTAGCGGGGGCACAGATACGCAGTATTTT	CAWSVGRTSGGTDTQYF